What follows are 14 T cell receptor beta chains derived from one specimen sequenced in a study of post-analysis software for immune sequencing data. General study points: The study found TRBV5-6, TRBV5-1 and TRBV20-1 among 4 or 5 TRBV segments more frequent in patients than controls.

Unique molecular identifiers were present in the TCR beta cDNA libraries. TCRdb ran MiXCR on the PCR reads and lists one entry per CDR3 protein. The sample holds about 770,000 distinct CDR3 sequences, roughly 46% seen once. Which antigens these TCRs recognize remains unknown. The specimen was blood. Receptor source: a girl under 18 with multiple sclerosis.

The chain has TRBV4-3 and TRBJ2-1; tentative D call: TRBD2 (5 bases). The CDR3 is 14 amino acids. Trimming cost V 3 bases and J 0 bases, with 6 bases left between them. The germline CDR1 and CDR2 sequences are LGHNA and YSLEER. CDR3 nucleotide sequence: TGCGCCAGCAGCCATGAGGGCTCCTACAATGAGCAGTTCTTC. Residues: CASSHEGSYNEQFF.

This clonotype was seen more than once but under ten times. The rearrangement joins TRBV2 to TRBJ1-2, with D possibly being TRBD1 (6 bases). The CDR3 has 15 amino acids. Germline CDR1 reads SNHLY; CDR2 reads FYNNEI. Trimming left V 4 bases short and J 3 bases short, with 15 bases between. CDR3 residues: CASSVNWGRDYGYTF. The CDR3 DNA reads TGTGCCAGCAGTGTTAATTGGGGGCGCGACTATGGCTACACCTTC.

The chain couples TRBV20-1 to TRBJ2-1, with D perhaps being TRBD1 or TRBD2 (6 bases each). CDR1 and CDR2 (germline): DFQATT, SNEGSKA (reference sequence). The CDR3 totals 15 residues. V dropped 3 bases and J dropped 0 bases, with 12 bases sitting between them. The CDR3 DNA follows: TGCAGTGCTAGCAGGGGACTCCTCTCCTACAATGAGCAGTTCTTC. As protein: CSASRGLLSYNEQFF.

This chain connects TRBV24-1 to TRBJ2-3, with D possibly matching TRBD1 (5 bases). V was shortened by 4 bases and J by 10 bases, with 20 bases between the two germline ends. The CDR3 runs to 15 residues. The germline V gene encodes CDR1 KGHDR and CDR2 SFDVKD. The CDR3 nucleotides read TGTGCCACCAGTGACCAAGGACACGTGGAGATGCCGCAGTATTTT. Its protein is CATSDQGHVEMPQYF.

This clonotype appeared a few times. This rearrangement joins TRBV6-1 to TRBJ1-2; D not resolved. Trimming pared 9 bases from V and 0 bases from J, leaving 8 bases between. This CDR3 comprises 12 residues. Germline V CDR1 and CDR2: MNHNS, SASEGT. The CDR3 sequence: CASTDANYGYTF. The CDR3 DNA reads TGTGCCAGTACGGATGCTAACTATGGCTACACCTTC.

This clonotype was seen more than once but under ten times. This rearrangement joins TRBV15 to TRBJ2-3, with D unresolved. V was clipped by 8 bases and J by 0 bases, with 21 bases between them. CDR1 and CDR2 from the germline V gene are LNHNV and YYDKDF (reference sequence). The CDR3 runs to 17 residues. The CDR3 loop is CATDHSLGPISTDTQYF. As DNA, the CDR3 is TGTGCCACCGACCACTCCCTAGGGCCGATTAGCACAGATACGCAGTATTTT.

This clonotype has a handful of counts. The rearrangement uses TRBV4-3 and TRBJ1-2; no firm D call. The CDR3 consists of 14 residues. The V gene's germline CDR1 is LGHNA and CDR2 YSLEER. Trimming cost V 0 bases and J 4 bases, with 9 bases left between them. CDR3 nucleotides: TGCGCCAGCAGCCAAGATAGTACCGGCTATGGCTACACCTTC. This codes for CASSQDSTGYGYTF.

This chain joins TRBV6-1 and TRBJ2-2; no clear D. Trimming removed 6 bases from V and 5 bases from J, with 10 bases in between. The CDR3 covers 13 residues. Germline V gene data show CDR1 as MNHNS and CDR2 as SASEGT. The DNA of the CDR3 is TGTGCCAGCAGCGCTCGGAGAACCGGGGAGCTGTTTTTT. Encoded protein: CASSARRTGELFF.

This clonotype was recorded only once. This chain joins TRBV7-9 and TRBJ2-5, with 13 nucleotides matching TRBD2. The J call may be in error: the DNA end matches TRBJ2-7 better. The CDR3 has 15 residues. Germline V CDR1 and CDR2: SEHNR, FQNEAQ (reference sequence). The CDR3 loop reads CASSSTSGRLYEQYF. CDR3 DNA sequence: TGTGCCAGCAGCTCGACTAGCGGGAGGTTATACGAGCAGTACTTC.

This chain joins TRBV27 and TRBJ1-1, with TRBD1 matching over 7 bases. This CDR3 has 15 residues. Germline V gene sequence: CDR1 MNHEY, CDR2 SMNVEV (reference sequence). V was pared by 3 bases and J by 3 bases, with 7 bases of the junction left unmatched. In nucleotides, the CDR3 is TGTGCCAGCAGTTTCGGGGAGGGGGCGTACACTGAAGCTTTCTTT. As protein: CASSFGEGAYTEAFF.

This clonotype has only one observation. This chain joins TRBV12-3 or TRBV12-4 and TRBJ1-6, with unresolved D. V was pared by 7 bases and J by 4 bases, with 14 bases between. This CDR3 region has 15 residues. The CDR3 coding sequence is TGTGCCAGCATGAGGGCCAGGACTTATAATTCACCCCTCCACTTT. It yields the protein CASMRARTYNSPLHF.

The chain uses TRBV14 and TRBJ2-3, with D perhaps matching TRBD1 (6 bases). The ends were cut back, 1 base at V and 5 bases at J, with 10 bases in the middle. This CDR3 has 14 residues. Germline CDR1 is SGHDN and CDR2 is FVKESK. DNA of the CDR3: TGTGCCAGCAGCCAAGTCGAGGGGGTAGATACGCAGTATTTT. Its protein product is CASSQVEGVDTQYF.

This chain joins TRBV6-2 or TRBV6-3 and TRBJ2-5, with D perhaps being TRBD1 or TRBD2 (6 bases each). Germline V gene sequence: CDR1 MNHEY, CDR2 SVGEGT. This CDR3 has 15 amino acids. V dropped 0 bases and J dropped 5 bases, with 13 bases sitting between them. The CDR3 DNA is TGTGCCAGCAGTTACTCGATAGTCGGGGGCGAGACCCAGTACTTC. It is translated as CASSYSIVGGETQYF.

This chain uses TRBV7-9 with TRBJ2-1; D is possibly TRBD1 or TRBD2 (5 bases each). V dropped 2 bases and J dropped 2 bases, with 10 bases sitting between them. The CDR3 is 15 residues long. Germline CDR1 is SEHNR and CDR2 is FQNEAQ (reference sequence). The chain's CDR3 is CASSLWGSTYNEQFF. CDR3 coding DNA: TGTGCCAGCAGCTTATGGGGGAGTACCTACAATGAGCAGTTCTTC.